These 7 T cell receptor beta chains share one sample of origin, sequenced in a study of T cell changes during pregnancy in multiple sclerosis. This table comes from immunoSEQ multiplex PCR, and its TCRdb copy is limited to in-frame clones, with some not included. The sample has 100,000 or so clones; around 90% are singletons. This specimen consisted of peripheral blood, obtained in the second trimester of pregnancy. These receptor sequences come from a female donor with multiple sclerosis, enrolled in a pregnancy study.

This clone was observed a handful of times. The chain joins TRBV5-4 to TRBJ2-5; perhaps TRBD2 as D (6 bases). The CDR3 is made up of 16 amino acids. V was trimmed by 2 bases and J by 5 bases, leaving 19 bases between them. Germline assignment: CDR1 SGHNT and CDR2 YYREEE (reference sequence). The CDR3 protein is CASSFSGLGGAETQYF. Here the CDR3 DNA reads TGTGCCAGCAGCTTTTCCGGACTCGGCGGGGCGGAGACCCAGTACTTC.

This clone has a handful of counts. The DNA for the CDR3 is TGCGCCAGCAGCTTGACTAGCGGGACCTACGAGCAGTACTTC. It encodes CASSLTSGTYEQYF. The chain employs TRBV5-1 and TRBJ2-7; TRBD2 matches at 10 bases. Germline assignment: CDR1 SGHRS and CDR2 YFSETQ. CDR3 length: 14 residues. V shed 1 base and J 2 bases; nucleotides not matched to a gene: 0.

This chain joins TRBV4-3 and TRBJ1-2; no clear D. The CDR3 has 15 amino acids. Germline assignment: CDR1 LGHNA and CDR2 YSLEER. V was clipped by 0 bases and J by 4 bases, with 12 bases between them. CDR3: CASSQETAGFYGYTF. The CDR3 DNA reads as TGCGCCAGCAGCCAAGAGACCGCGGGATTCTATGGCTACACCTTC.

The chain uses TRBV28 and TRBJ1-1; a possible D gene is TRBD1 (5 bases). Trimming left V 6 bases short and J 4 bases short, with 27 bases between. This CDR3 region has 18 residues. The germline gives CDR1 MDHEN, CDR2 SYDVKM. The CDR3 loop is CASRTPSSVGGGFTEAFF. The CDR3 nucleotides are TGTGCCAGCAGGACTCCGTCCTCCGTGGGGGGAGGGTTCACTGAAGCTTTCTTT.

The chain links TRBV13 to TRBJ1-2; a weak D match, TRBD1 (5 bases). V dropped 5 bases and J dropped 6 bases, with 19 bases sitting between them. Per the germline V gene, CDR1 is PRHDT and CDR2 is FYEKMQ (reference sequence). The CDR3 loop spans 15 amino acids. This chain's CDR3 is CASSRTPVAGHGYTF. The CDR3 coding sequence is TGTGCCAGCAGCCGTACCCCGGTCGCGGGGCATGGCTACACCTTC.

The chain carries TRBV5-6 and TRBJ1-3; D gene ambiguous. This CDR3 spans 13 amino acids. Germline loops: CDR1 SGHDT, CDR2 YYEEEE. The ends were cut back, 2 bases at V and 3 bases at J, with 6 bases in the middle. CDR3 in DNA: TGTGCCAGCAGCTTTTCTGTTGGAAACACCATATATTTT. Translation: CASSFSVGNTIYF.

This clone has just one count. The CDR3 sequence is CASSPGTSGRANNGELFF. DNA for the CDR3: TGTGCCAGTAGCCCAGGGACTAGCGGGAGGGCCAATAACGGGGAGCTGTTTTTT. V gene TRBV19 combines with J gene TRBJ2-2; 16 bases fit TRBD2. V lost 6 bases and J lost 7; bases outside the gene matches: 11. The CDR3 length is 18 residues. The germline V gene has CDR1 LNHDA and CDR2 SQIVND (reference sequence).